This paragraph covers one T cell receptor (beta chain) sequence. This entry is derived from a study of blood T cell repertoires in COVID-19. The V gene lost 7 bases and the J gene lost 5 bases, with 21 bases spanning the gap. The CDR3 is 15 amino acids. Germline CDR1 is SGHRS and CDR2 is YFSETQ. Sequencing used immunoSEQ multiplex PCR; TCRdb keeps in-frame clones, though not all of them. The sample yields around 160,000 clones, 81% seen once. The receptor comes from a human donor in a cohort sampled during active COVID-19. V and J are TRBV5-1 and TRBJ2-5; possibly TRBD2 for D (6 bases). The specimen sequenced was peripheral blood. The CDR3 coding sequence is TGCGCCAGCGTGGGCAACGGGGGAAGCTGGGAGACCCAGTACTTC. This gives the protein CASVGNGGSWETQYF. Drawing the rest from reference TRBV5-1 and TRBJ2-5, the complete variable domain is KAGVTQTPRYLIKTRGQQVTLSCSPISGHRSVSWYQQTPGQGLQFLFEYFSETQRNKGNFPGRFSGRQFSNSRSEMNVSTLELGDSALYLCASVGNGGSWETQYFGPGTRLLVL.